Each of the 17 T cell receptor beta chains below was sequenced from the same sample in a study of T-cell reconstitution after alpha-beta-depleted transplantation in children. Using unique molecular identifiers, the investigators prepared the TCRbeta library. MiXCR, applied by TCRdb to the PCR reads, yields one record per CDR3 protein. In the table there are 250,000 to 400,000 distinct CDR3 sequences, roughly 21% of which are singletons. This sample comprised PBMCs, mostly from graft donor cells, obtained 180 days after TCRalphabeta/CD19-depleted stem cell transplant. The receptors were gathered from a male patient aged 10 to 17 who had a stem cell transplant for acute lymphoblastic leukemia, so the T cells may come from the graft donor.

This clonotype has only a few counts. The chain combines TRBV15 with TRBJ1-1; TRBD1 aligns across 8 bases. The germline V gene has CDR1 LNHNV and CDR2 YYDKDF (reference sequence). J lost 0 bases, V lost 5 bases, and 2 bases had no gene match. CDR3 length: 14 amino acids. The CDR3 sequence: CATSGDRLNTEAFF. The CDR3 bases are TGTGCCACCAGCGGGGACAGGTTGAACACTGAAGCTTTCTTT.

This clonotype was detected only a few times. The J gene is TRBJ2-1, the V gene TRBV5-1; TRBD1 agrees at 8 bases. Germline V gene data show CDR1 as SGHRS and CDR2 as YFSETQ. The CDR3 runs to 16 residues. With V trimmed by 1 base and J by 5 bases, 8 bases remained unmatched. The DNA for the CDR3 is TGCGCCAGCAGCTTGATCGTTTGGACAGGGAACAATGAGCAGTTCTTC. Residues: CASSLIVWTGNNEQFF.

This clonotype was counted a few times. The chain joins TRBV4-1 to TRBJ2-7; 7 positions match TRBD1. This CDR3 region has 16 residues. With 0 bases clipped from V and 1 base from J, the junction kept 6 bases outside the gene matches. Germline CDR1 MGHRA, CDR2 YSYEKL. CDR3 region: CASSQDAGTVSYEQYF. The CDR3 coding sequence is TGCGCCAGCAGCCAAGATGCCGGGACAGTGTCCTACGAGCAGTACTTC.

The V and J genes are TRBV12-3 or TRBV12-4 and TRBJ2-5; 10 bases map to TRBD2. The CDR3 has 17 residues. V shed 6 bases and J 5 bases; nucleotides not matched to a gene: 15. CDR3 DNA: TGTGCCAGCAGCCTCGGGTGGGGTAGCGGGAGGATGGAGACCCAGTACTTC. It is translated as CASSLGWGSGRMETQYF.

This clonotype turned up a few times. The chain couples TRBV29-1 to TRBJ2-2; no reliable D call. Trimming cost V 5 bases and J 4 bases, with 14 bases left between them. The CDR3 runs to 14 residues. The V gene's germline CDR1 is SQVTM and CDR2 ANQGSEA. In DNA form, the CDR3 reads TGCAGCGTTACCTCCGGGCCACTCACCGGGGAGCTGTTTTTT. This codes for CSVTSGPLTGELFF.

This clonotype was seen a few times. CDR3 residues: CATSSRAGFGYNEQFF. The DNA for the CDR3 is TGTGCCACCAGCTCCCGAGCGGGGTTTGGCTACAATGAGCAGTTCTTC. The genes are TRBV15 and TRBJ2-1; 7 bases map to TRBD2. After removal of 5 bases from V and 3 bases from J, the junction contained 10 bases not matched to a gene. Per germline, CDR1 LNHNV and CDR2 YYDKDF (reference sequence). This CDR3 is 16 amino acids long.

Ten or more counts support this clonotype. This chain links TRBV5-1 with TRBJ2-1; no clear D gene. The germline gives CDR1 SGHRS, CDR2 YFSETQ. Trimming removed 2 bases from V and 0 bases from J, with 6 bases in between. The CDR3 is 14 amino acids. CDR3 residues: CASSFHISYNEQFF. Written as DNA, the CDR3 is TGCGCCAGCAGCTTCCACATCTCCTACAATGAGCAGTTCTTC.

This clonotype was seen at least ten times. V and J are TRBV28 and TRBJ2-1, with D maybe TRBD1 (6 bases). V was cut by 3 bases and J by 4 bases, with 13 bases left in between. The CDR3 consists of 15 residues. Germline V lookup: CDR1 MDHEN, CDR2 SYDVKM. The CDR3 reads CASSFPLGGYNEQFF. The CDR3 region has the DNA TGTGCCAGCAGTTTCCCCCTAGGGGGATACAATGAGCAGTTCTTC.

V gene TRBV18 combines with J gene TRBJ2-7; 7 nucleotides match TRBD2. Germline CDR1 is KGHSH and CDR2 is LQKENI. This CDR3 region has 14 residues. J gave up 2 bases and V 4 bases, and 5 bases lay outside the gene matches. CDR3 residues: CASSRLAEAYEQYF. CDR3 nucleotides: TGTGCCAGCTCACGTCTAGCGGAAGCCTACGAGCAGTACTTC. Using reference TRBV18 and TRBJ2-7 for the parts outside the CDR3, the full variable domain is NAGVMQNPRHLVRRRGQEARLRCSPMKGHSHVYWYRQLPEEGLKFMVYLQKENIIDESGMPKERFSAEFPKEGPSILRIQQVVRGDSAAYFCASSRLAEAYEQYFGPGTRLTVT.

CDR3 sequence (DNA): TGTGCCAGCAGCCCGCGACTGGGCTTGGGGGAGCAGTACTTC. Protein product: CASSPRLGLGEQYF. The V call is TRBV7-9, the J call TRBJ2-7; D is unresolved. Per the germline V gene, CDR1 is SEHNR and CDR2 is FQNEAQ (reference sequence). V lost 5 bases and J lost 7, with 18 bases in between. CDR3 length equals 14 residues.

This clonotype was counted only a few times. The chain combines TRBV6-1 with TRBJ2-7, with D unclear. V was cut by 1 base and J by 0 bases, with 10 bases left in between. Per the germline V gene, CDR1 is MNHNS and CDR2 is SASEGT. The CDR3 extends over 15 amino acids. CDR3: CASSEGDSGSYEQYF. CDR3 DNA sequence: TGTGCCAGCAGTGAAGGGGATTCTGGCTCCTACGAGCAGTACTTC.

The V and J genes are TRBV4-1 and TRBJ2-2, with D perhaps assigned TRBD1 or TRBD2 (5 bases each). V was pared by 3 bases and J by 2 bases, with 31 bases between. This CDR3 region has 22 residues. Germline V gene data show CDR1 as MGHRA and CDR2 as YSYEKL. CDR3 nucleotides: TGCGCCAGCAGCCACTCTTCTCCGGGACGAGTGCTAAACAAGATCAACACCGGGGAGCTGTTTTTT. Amino acids: CASSHSSPGRVLNKINTGELFF.

This clonotype appeared a few times. This sequence joins TRBV29-1 and TRBJ1-2; D is uncertain. V was pared by 6 bases and J by 8 bases, with 7 bases between. Germline loops: CDR1 SQVTM, CDR2 ANQGSEA. The CDR3 extends over 9 amino acids. CDR3 protein: CSVSAGYTF. CDR3 DNA sequence: TGCAGCGTATCAGCAGGCTACACCTTC.

The J gene is TRBJ2-1, the V gene TRBV7-2; D not certain. Germline V gene lookup returns CDR1 SGHTA and CDR2 FQGNSA. Between the trimmed V and J ends, which lost 4 bases and 0 bases, there was a span of 7 bases. The CDR3 extends over 14 amino acids. CDR3 sequence reads: CASSWISSYNEQFF. The DNA of the CDR3 is TGTGCCAGCAGCTGGATAAGCTCCTACAATGAGCAGTTCTTC.

This clonotype was counted between two and nine times. The chain uses TRBV20-1 and TRBJ1-2; 7 bases align to TRBD1. Germline V gives CDR1 DFQATT, CDR2 SNEGSKA (reference sequence). With 3 bases clipped from V and 8 bases from J, the junction kept 18 bases outside the gene matches. The CDR3 has 16 amino acids. In nucleotides, the CDR3 is TGCAGTGCTAGTAGAGGGGGCGCGATCAACAAATTGGGCTACACCTTC. As protein: CSASRGGAINKLGYTF.

There are a few counts of this clonotype. The chain uses TRBV12-3 or TRBV12-4 and TRBJ2-1, with a tentative D call TRBD2 (6 bases). This CDR3 comprises 16 residues. Trimming pared 6 bases from V and 3 bases from J, leaving 18 bases between. Here the CDR3 reads CASSRYGSGVYNEQFF. CDR3 in DNA: TGTGCCAGCAGCAGGTACGGGAGTGGCGTCTACAATGAGCAGTTCTTC.

This clonotype appeared a few times. V and J are TRBV5-4 and TRBJ2-1; the D gene is possibly TRBD1 (5 bases). The germline V gene encodes CDR1 SGHNT and CDR2 YYREEE (reference sequence). The CDR3 is made up of 14 amino acids. Trimming pared 0 bases from V and 6 bases from J, leaving 10 bases between. The chain's CDR3 is CASSLAGASNEQFF. The CDR3 nucleotides read TGTGCCAGCAGCTTGGCTGGGGCGTCCAATGAGCAGTTCTTC.